One and the same sample provided the 14 T cell receptor beta chains below, sequenced in a study of control samples from healthy donors and cancer patients (dated by TCRdb to 2018 to 2020). The receptor library was made with the immunoSEQ multiplex PCR assay. In its TCRdb copy, this immuneACCESS table keeps in-frame sequences only and misses some clones. Where compared with another copy, unresolved V genes explain less than half of these, and the others have no known cause. This sample gives about 160,000 clones in total; 96% of them show up just once. Together, the top ten hold around 0.92% of the sample. The sequenced sample was blood. The receptors originated from a woman under 40 in good health.

This clone was seen just once. The chain joins TRBV3-1 (or the pseudogene TRBV3-2) to TRBJ2-2; TRBD1 or TRBD2 may be the D gene (5 bases each). Trimming removed 2 bases from V and 5 bases from J, with 15 bases in between. Looked up from germline, CDR1 is LGHDT and CDR2 is YNNKEL (reference sequence). The CDR3 contains 16 residues. Here the CDR3 reads CASSQHGTATTGELFF. In DNA form, the CDR3 reads TGTGCCAGCAGCCAACACGGGACGGCGACGACCGGGGAGCTGTTTTTT.

V gene TRBV9 combines with J gene TRBJ2-1, with 12 bases lining up with TRBD2. Germline assignment: CDR1 SGDLS and CDR2 YYNGEE. The CDR3 length is 16 residues. J gave up 4 bases and V 3 bases, and 5 bases lay outside the gene matches. The CDR3 reads CASSARLAGDYNEQFF. The CDR3 DNA reads TGTGCCAGCAGCGCAAGACTAGCGGGAGATTACAATGAGCAGTTCTTC.

The chain links TRBV18 to TRBJ2-1; the match to TRBD2 covers 11 bases. This CDR3 region has 16 residues. Germline assignment: CDR1 KGHSH and CDR2 LQKENI. J lost 2 bases, V lost 3 bases, and 3 bases had no gene match. The CDR3 DNA reads as TGTGCCAGCTCACCCCAACTAGCGGGGGCCTACAATGAGCAGTTCTTC. Amino acids: CASSPQLAGAYNEQFF.

The J gene is TRBJ1-4, the V gene TRBV2, with a weak D call TRBD1 (6 bases). CDR1 and CDR2 (germline): SNHLY, FYNNEI. V was cut by 5 bases and J by 4 bases, with 11 bases left in between. This CDR3 spans 14 amino acids. The CDR3 sequence: CASSKDSFNEKLFF. For the CDR3, the DNA is TGTGCCAGCAGTAAGGACAGTTTTAATGAAAAACTGTTTTTT.

The rearrangement joins TRBV30 to TRBJ1-1; D might be TRBD1 (5 bases). The CDR3 loop spans 12 amino acids. Germline V gene lookup returns CDR1 GTSNPN and CDR2 SVGIG (reference sequence). Trimming stripped 3 bases from V and 0 bases from J, with 5 bases between. The CDR3 here is CAWRGVNTEAFF. DNA of the CDR3: TGTGCCTGGAGAGGGGTGAACACTGAAGCTTTCTTT.

This clone was found once. The V call is TRBV7-9, the J call TRBJ1-4, with D possibly TRBD1 on 6 matching bases. This CDR3 comprises 15 residues. Trimming took 7 bases from V and 4 from J, leaving 16 bases between them. Looked up from germline, CDR1 is SEHNR and CDR2 is FQNEAQ (reference sequence). The CDR3 DNA reads as TGTGCCAGCACTAAGAAGGCACAGGGTAATGAAAAACTGTTTTTT. Protein: CASTKKAQGNEKLFF.

The rearrangement links TRBV29-1 to TRBJ2-5; D gene ambiguous. Germline loops: CDR1 SQVTM, CDR2 ANQGSEA. This CDR3 spans 12 amino acids. Trimming removed 6 bases at V and 5 bases at J, with 13 bases between. CDR3 amino acids: CSVTVGRETQYF. In DNA, the CDR3 is TGCAGCGTGACGGTGGGTCGGGAGACCCAGTACTTC. Using reference TRBV29-1 and TRBJ2-5 for the parts outside the CDR3, the full variable domain is SAVISQKPSRDICQRGTSLTIQCQVDSQVTMMFWYRQQPGQSLTLIATANQGSEATYESGFVIDKFPISRPNLTFSTLTVSNMSPEDSSIYLCSVTVGRETQYFGPGTRLLVL.

The V call is TRBV11-2, the J call TRBJ2-1, with D possibly being TRBD2 (6 bases). Germline assignment: CDR1 SGHAT and CDR2 FQNNGV. V gave up 0 bases and J gave up 2 bases, with 14 bases separating them. This CDR3 region has 17 residues. CDR3 nucleotide sequence: TGTGCCAGCAGCTTAGATCTTGAGCGGGCCGCCTACAATGAGCAGTTCTTC. As protein: CASSLDLERAAYNEQFF.

The chain carries TRBV15 and TRBJ2-1; D gene unclear. This CDR3 contains 16 residues. Germline V CDR1 and CDR2: LNHNV, YYDKDF (reference sequence). V was cut by 1 base and J by 8 bases, with 18 bases left in between. CDR3 region: CATSRGEAPRWDEQFF. The CDR3 bases are TGTGCCACCAGCAGAGGCGAGGCCCCTCGTTGGGATGAGCAGTTCTTC.

The V and J genes are TRBV24-1 and TRBJ2-1, with TRBD1 identical over 9 bases. Germline CDR1 reads KGHDR; CDR2 reads SFDVKD. This CDR3 spans 16 amino acids. V was clipped by 3 bases and J by 4 bases; unmatched bases: 6. CDR3 sequence: CATSDPKGTGYNEQFF. CDR3 sequence (DNA): TGTGCCACCAGTGATCCTAAAGGGACAGGGTACAATGAGCAGTTCTTC.

The rearrangement uses TRBV30 and TRBJ1-5; D call uncertain. The CDR3 has 13 amino acids. The germline CDR1 and CDR2 sequences are GTSNPN and SVGIG (reference sequence). V was trimmed by 2 bases and J by 5 bases, leaving 10 bases between them. CDR3 residues: CAWSKKIDQPQHF. CDR3 nucleotides: TGTGCCTGGAGTAAAAAAATAGATCAGCCCCAGCATTTT.

The chain joins TRBV3-1 (or the pseudogene TRBV3-2) to TRBJ2-5; D perhaps matches TRBD2 (5 bases). The CDR3 is 17 residues long. V was cut by 4 bases and J by 0 bases, with 18 bases left in between. Germline lookup yields CDR1 LGHDT and CDR2 YNNKEL (reference sequence). The CDR3 reads CASSRTSRGLNQETQYF. The DNA of the CDR3 is TGTGCCAGCAGCCGGACCTCGAGAGGACTCAACCAAGAGACCCAGTACTTC.

The chain employs TRBV5-5 and TRBJ2-7, with unresolved D. Trimming stripped 1 base from V and 6 bases from J, with 20 bases between. The CDR3 covers 16 residues. The V gene's germline CDR1 is SGHKS and CDR2 YYEKEE (reference sequence). CDR3 sequence (DNA): TGTGCCAGCAGCTTGAGGCCCCACGTTCCTTCATCCGAGCAGTACTTC. This sequence encodes CASSLRPHVPSSEQYF. The variable domain in full, completed from reference TRBV5-5 and TRBJ2-7, reads DAGVTQSPTHLIKTRGQQVTLRCSPISGHKSVSWYQQVLGQGPQFIFQYYEKEERGRGNFPDRFSARQFPNYSSELNVNALLLGDSALYLCASSLRPHVPSSEQYFGPGTRLTVT.

The chain links TRBV2 to TRBJ2-3; the D call may be TRBD1 or TRBD2 (5 bases each). CDR1 SNHLY and CDR2 FYNNEI come from the germline V gene. This CDR3 has 14 amino acids. Trimming took 8 bases from V and 2 from J, leaving 14 bases between them. The CDR3 here is CASGDDLATDTQYF. The CDR3, as DNA: TGTGCCAGCGGGGACGATTTGGCCACAGATACGCAGTATTTT.